This TCR beta chain was recorded in a study of response to subunit inactivated influenza vaccine. Study-level results: Researchers suggested that each seasonal influenza vaccination recruits few new T cells.

MiXCR, applied by TCRdb to the RT-PCR reads, yields one record per CDR3 protein. Among roughly 670,000 distinct CDR3 sequences listed, 12% to 15% were seen once. The sample holds a few counts of this clonotype. Its target is not known. This specimen consisted of PBMCs from blood, obtained 14 to 15 days before vaccination. The TCR sequence derives from a man aged 50-60 years who received an inactivated influenza vaccine.

The CDR3: CASSPIWGAGESSYEQYF. In nucleotides, the CDR3 is TGTGCCAGCAGCCCGATATGGGGGGCTGGGGAGAGCTCCTACGAGCAGTACTTC. This chain uses TRBV11-1 with TRBJ2-7; the D gene could be TRBD1 or TRBD2 (6 bases each). Germline V gives CDR1 SGHAT, CDR2 FQDESV (reference sequence). The V gene lost 5 bases and the J gene lost 0 bases, with 23 bases spanning the gap. CDR3 size: 18 residues. The full variable domain, rest sourced from reference TRBV11-1 and TRBJ2-7, is EAEVAQSPRYKITEKSQAVAFWCDPISGHATLYWYRQILGQGPELLVQFQDESVVDDSQLPKDRFSAERLKGVDSTLKIQPAELGDSAMYLCASSPIWGAGESSYEQYFGPGTRLTVT.